This T cell receptor beta chain was profiled in a study of spatial heterogeneity in lung cancer. Overall study: More beta-chain than alpha-chain sequences were consistently detected.

TCRdb re-analysed the 5' RACE reads in MiXCR, keeping a single row per CDR3 protein. The repertoire holds tens of thousands of distinct CDR3 sequences, with nearly 6.5% as singletons. Noted time point: sample taken at primary tumor resection. The CDR3 runs to 17 residues. Per the germline V gene, CDR1 is MDHEN and CDR2 is SYDVKM. V shed 5 bases and J 0 bases; nucleotides not matched to a gene: 4. The source material was PBMCs, sampled at surgery. The rearrangement links TRBV28 to TRBJ2-4; 13 positions match TRBD2. The clonotype was recovered from a female donor with early-stage non-small cell lung cancer. CDR3 sequence: CASSKLAGGLAKNIQYF. CDR3 coding DNA: TGTGCCAGCAGTAAACTAGCGGGGGGGCTAGCCAAAAACATTCAGTACTTC.